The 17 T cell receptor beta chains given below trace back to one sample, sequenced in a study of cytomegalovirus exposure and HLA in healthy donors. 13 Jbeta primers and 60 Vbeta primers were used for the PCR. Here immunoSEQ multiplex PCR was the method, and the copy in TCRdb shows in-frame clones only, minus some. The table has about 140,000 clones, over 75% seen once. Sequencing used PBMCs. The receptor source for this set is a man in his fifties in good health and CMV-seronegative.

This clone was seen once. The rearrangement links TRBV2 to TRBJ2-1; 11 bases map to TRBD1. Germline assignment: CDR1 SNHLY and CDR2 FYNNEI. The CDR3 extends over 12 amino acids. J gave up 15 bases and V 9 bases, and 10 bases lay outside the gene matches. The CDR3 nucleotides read TGTGCCAGTGAGGACAGGGGGCAAGTCCGGTTCTTC. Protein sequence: CASEDRGQVRFF.

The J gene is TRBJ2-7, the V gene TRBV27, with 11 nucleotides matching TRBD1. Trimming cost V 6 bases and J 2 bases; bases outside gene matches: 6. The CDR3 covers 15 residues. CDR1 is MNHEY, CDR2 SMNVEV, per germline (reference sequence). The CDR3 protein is CASSEGQGDPYEQYF. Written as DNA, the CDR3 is TGTGCCAGCAGCGAGGGACAGGGGGACCCCTACGAGCAGTACTTC.

As DNA, the CDR3 is TGTGCCAGCAGTTTGGGGCCGGCACGGGGGGTGTTTTTT. Protein: CASSLGPARGVFF. The chain joins TRBV28 to TRBJ2-2, with TRBD2 matching 7 bases. V dropped 3 bases and J dropped 15; count of bases not matched to a gene: 10. The length of the CDR3 is 13 residues. CDR1 and CDR2 (germline): MDHEN, SYDVKM.

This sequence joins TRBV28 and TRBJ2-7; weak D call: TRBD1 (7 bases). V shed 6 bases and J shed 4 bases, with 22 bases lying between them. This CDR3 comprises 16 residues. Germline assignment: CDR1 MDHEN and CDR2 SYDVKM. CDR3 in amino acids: CASSPPGGRHSYEQYF. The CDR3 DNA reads TGTGCCAGCAGCCCCCCAGGGGGGAGACACAGTTACGAGCAGTACTTC.

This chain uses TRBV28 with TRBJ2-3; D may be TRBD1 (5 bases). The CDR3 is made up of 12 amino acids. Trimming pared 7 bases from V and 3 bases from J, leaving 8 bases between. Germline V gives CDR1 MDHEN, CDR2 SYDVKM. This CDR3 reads CASNQGTDTQYF. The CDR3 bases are TGTGCCAGCAATCAGGGAACAGATACGCAGTATTTT.

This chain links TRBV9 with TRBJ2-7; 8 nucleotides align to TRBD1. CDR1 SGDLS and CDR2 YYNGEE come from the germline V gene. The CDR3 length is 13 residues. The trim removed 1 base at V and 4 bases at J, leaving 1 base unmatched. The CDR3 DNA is TGTGCCAGCAGCGTACAGGGGGCTTACGAGCAGTACTTC. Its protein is CASSVQGAYEQYF.

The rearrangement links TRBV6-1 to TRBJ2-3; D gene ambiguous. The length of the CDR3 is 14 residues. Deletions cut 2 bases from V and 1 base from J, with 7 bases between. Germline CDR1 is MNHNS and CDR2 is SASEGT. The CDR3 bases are TGTGCCAGCAGTGAACGCGGCCGCACAGATACGCAGTATTTT. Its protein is CASSERGRTDTQYF.

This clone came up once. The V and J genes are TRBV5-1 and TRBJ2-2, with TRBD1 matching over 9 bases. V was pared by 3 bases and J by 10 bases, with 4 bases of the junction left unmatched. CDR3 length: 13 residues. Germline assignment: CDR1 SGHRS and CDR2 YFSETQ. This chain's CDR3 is CASSWDRVEELFF. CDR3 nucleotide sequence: TGCGCCAGCAGCTGGGACAGGGTCGAGGAGCTGTTTTTT.

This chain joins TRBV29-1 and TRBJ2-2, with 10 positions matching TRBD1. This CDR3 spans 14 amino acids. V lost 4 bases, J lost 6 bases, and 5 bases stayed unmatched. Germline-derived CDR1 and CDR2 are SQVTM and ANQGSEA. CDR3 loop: CSVGRDRGSGELFF. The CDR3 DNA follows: TGCAGCGTTGGCAGGGACAGGGGTTCCGGGGAGCTGTTTTTT.

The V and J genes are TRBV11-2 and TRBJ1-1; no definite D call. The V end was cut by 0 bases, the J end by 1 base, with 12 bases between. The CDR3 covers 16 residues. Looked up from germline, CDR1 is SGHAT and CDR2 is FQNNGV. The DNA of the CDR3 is TGTGCCAGCAGCTTAGAGTTCGGCAGGCGGAACACTGAAGCTTTCTTT. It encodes CASSLEFGRRNTEAFF.

The CDR3: CASSPGTDYKAFF. The CDR3 DNA follows: TGTGCCAGCAGCCCCGGGACAGACTATAAAGCTTTCTTT. V gene TRBV7-2 combines with J gene TRBJ1-1; 7 nucleotides align to TRBD1. Germline CDR1 and CDR2: SGHTA and FQGNSA. The CDR3 covers 13 residues. V lost 5 bases to trimming and J lost 9 bases; unmatched junction nucleotides: 9.

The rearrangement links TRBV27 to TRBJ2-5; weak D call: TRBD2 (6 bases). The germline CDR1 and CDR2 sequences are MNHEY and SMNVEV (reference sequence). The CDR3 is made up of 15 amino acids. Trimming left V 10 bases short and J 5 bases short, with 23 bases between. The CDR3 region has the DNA TGTGCCACCTCCTACTTTGGGGGGATTGGTGAGACCCAGTACTTC. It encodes CATSYFGGIGETQYF.

This CDR3 is CAWTTGTGNTIYF. In DNA form, the CDR3 reads TGTGCCTGGACCACGGGAACTGGAAACACCATATATTTT. This chain connects TRBV2 to TRBJ1-3; D is uncertain. Deletions cut 11 bases from V and 2 bases from J, with 13 bases between. Germline lookup yields CDR1 SNHLY and CDR2 FYNNEI. CDR3 length equals 13 residues.

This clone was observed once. CDR3 sequence reads: CASGGAIYNEQFF. CDR3 in DNA: TGTGCCAGCGGGGGGGCTATCTACAATGAGCAGTTCTTC. This chain uses TRBV2 with TRBJ2-1, with D maybe TRBD2 (7 bases). The ends were cut back, 8 bases at V and 3 bases at J, with 11 bases in the middle. Germline V gene lookup returns CDR1 SNHLY and CDR2 FYNNEI. CDR3 length: 13 amino acids.

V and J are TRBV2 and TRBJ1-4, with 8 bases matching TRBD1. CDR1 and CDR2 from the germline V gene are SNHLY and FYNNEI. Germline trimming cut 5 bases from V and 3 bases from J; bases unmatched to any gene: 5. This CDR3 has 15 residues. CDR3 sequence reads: CASSREGQANEKLFF. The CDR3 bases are TGTGCCAGCAGTCGAGAGGGACAGGCTAATGAAAAACTGTTTTTT.

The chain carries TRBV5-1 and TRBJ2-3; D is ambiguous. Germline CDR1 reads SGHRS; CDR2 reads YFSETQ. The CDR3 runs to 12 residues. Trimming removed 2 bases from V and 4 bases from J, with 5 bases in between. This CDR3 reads CASSLRADTQYF. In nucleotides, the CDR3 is TGCGCCAGCAGCTTAAGAGCAGATACGCAGTATTTT.

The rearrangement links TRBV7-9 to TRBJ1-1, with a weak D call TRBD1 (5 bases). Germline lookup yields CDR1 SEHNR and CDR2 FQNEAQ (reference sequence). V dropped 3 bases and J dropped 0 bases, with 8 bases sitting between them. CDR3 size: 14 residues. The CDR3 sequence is CASSLGGMNTEAFF. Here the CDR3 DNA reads TGTGCCAGCAGCTTGGGGGGGATGAACACTGAAGCTTTCTTT.